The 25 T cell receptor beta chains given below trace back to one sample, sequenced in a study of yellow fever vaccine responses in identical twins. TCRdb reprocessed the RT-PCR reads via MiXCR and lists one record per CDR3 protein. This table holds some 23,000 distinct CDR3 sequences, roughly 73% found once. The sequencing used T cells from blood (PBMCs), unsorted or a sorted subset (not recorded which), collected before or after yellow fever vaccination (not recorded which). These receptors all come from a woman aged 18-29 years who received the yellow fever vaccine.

CDR3 nucleotide sequence: TGCAGCGTTATGACAAGCTACGAGCAGTACGTC. Its protein is CSVMTSYEQYV. This chain links TRBV29-1 with TRBJ2-7; D is unclear. The CDR3 has 11 residues. Germline V lookup: CDR1 SQVTM, CDR2 ANQGSEA. Trimming pared 5 bases from V and 3 bases from J, leaving 8 bases between.

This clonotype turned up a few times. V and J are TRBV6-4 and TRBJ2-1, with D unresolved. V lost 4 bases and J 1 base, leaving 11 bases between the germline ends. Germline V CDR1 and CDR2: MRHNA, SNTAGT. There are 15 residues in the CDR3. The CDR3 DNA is TGTGCCAGCAGTGGGGATTTTGGGTCCTACAATGAGCAGTTCTTC. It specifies CASSGDFGSYNEQFF.

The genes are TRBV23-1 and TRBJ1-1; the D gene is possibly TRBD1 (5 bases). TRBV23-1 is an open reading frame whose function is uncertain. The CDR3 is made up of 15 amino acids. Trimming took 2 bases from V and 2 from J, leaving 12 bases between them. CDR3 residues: CASSQMGRTNTEAFF. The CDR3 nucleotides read TGCGCCAGCAGTCAAATGGGACGGACTAACACTGAAGCTTTCTTT.

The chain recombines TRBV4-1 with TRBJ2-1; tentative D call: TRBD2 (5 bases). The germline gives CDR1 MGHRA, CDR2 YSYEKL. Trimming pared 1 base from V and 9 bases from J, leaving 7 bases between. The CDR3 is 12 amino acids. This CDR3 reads CASSQVAGEQFF. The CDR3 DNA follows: TGCGCCAGCAGCCAAGTTGCGGGTGAGCAGTTCTTC.

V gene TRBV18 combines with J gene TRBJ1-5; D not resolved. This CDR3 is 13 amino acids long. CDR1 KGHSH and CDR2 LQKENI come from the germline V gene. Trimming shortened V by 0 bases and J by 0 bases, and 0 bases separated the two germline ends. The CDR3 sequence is CASSPPSNQPQHF. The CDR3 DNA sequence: TGTGCCAGCTCACCACCTAGCAATCAGCCCCAGCATTTT.

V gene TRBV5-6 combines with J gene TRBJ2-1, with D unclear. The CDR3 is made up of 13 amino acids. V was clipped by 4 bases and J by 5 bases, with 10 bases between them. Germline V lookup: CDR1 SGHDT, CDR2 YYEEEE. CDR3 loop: CASSPTTHNEQFF. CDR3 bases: TGTGCCAGCAGCCCGACGACCCACAATGAGCAGTTCTTC.

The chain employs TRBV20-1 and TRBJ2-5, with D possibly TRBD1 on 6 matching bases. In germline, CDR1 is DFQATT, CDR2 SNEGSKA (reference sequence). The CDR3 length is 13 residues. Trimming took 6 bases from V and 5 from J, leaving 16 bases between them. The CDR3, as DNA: TGCAGTGCCCCACGACAGGTCCAGGAGACCCAGTACTTC. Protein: CSAPRQVQETQYF.

The CDR3 DNA sequence: TGTGCCACCACAGGGTTTACCGGAAACACCATATATTTT. It is translated as CATTGFTGNTIYF. The chain couples TRBV12-3 or TRBV12-4 to TRBJ1-3; maybe TRBD1 (6 bases). The CDR3 runs 13 residues. With 10 bases removed from V and 4 bases from J, the gap between germline ends came to 14 bases.

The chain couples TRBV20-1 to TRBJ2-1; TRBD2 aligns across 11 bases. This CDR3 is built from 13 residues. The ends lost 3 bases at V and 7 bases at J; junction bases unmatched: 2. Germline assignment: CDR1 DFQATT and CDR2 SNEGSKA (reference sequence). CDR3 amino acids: CSARTSGVNEQFF. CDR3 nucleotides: TGCAGTGCTAGGACTAGCGGGGTGAATGAGCAGTTCTTC.

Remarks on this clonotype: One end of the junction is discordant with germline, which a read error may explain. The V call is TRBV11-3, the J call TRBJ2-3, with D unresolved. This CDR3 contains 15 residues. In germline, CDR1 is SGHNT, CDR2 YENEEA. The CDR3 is CASSPTKDSTYTQYF. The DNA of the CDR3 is TGTGCCAGCAGCCCCACGAAAGATAGCACATATACGCAGTATTTT.

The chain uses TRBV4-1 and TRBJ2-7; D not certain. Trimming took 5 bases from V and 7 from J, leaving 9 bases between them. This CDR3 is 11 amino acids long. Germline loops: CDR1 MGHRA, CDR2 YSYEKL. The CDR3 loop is CASSKTWEQYF. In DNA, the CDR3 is TGCGCCAGCAGCAAAACCTGGGAGCAGTACTTC.

The CDR3 reads CASSQRVYEQYF. CDR3 sequence (DNA): TGTGCCAGCAGCCAAAGGGTATACGAGCAGTACTTC. This sequence joins TRBV3-1 and TRBJ2-7, with D unresolved. The CDR3 extends over 12 amino acids. V was pared by 2 bases and J by 4 bases, with 6 bases between. CDR1 and CDR2 from the germline V gene are LGHDT and YNNKEL (reference sequence).

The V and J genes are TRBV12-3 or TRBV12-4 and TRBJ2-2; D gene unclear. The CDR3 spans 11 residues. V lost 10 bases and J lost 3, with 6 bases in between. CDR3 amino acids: CAIPDTGELFF. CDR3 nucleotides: TGTGCCATCCCGGACACCGGGGAGCTGTTTTTT.

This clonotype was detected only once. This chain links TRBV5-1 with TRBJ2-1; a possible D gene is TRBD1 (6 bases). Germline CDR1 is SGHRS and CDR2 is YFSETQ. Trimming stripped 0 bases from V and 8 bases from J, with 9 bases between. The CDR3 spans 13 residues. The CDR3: CASSLESGDEQFF. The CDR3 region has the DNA TGCGCCAGCAGCTTGGAATCAGGGGATGAGCAGTTCTTC.

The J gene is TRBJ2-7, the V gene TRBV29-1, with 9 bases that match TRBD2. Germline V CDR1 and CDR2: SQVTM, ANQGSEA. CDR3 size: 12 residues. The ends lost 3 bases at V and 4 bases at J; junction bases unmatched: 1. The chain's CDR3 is CSVELAGYEQYF. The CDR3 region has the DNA TGCAGCGTTGAGCTAGCGGGGTACGAGCAGTACTTC.

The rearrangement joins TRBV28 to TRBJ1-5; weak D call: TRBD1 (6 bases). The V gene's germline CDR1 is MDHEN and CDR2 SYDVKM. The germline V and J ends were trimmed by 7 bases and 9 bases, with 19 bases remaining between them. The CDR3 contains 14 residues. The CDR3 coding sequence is TGTGCCAGCAATCCGACAGGACCTTCGGGGCCCCAGCATTTT. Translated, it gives CASNPTGPSGPQHF.

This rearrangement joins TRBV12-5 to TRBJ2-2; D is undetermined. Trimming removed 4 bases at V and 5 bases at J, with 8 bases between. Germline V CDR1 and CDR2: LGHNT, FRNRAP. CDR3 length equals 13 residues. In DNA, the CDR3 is TGTGCTAGTGGTTCTTATTGGACCGGGGAGCTGTTTTTT. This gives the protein CASGSYWTGELFF. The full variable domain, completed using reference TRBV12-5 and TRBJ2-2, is DARVTQTPRHKVTEMGQEVTMRCQPILGHNTVFWYRQTMMQGLELLAYFRNRAPLDDSGMPKDRFSAEMPDATLATLKIQPSEPRDSAVYFCASGSYWTGELFFGEGSRLTVL.

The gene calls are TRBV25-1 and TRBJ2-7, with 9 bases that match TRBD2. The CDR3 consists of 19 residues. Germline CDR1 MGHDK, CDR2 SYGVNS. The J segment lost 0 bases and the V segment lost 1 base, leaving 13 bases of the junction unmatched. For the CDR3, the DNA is TGTGCCAGCAGTGAATCCTCTGGGGCAACTAGCGGGTCCTCCTACGAGCAGTACTTC. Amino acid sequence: CASSESSGATSGSSYEQYF.

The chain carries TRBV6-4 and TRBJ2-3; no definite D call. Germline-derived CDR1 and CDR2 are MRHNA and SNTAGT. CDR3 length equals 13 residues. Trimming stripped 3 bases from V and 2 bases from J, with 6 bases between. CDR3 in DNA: TGTGCCAGCAGTGATTCCGACACAGATACGCAGTATTTT. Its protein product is CASSDSDTDTQYF.

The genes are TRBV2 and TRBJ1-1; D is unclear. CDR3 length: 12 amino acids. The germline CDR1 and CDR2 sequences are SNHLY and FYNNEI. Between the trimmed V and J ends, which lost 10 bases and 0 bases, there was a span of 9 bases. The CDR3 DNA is TGTGCCACGCCACTCATGAACACTGAAGCTTTCTTT. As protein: CATPLMNTEAFF. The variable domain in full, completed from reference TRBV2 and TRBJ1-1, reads EPEVTQTPSHQVTQMGQEVILRCVPISNHLYFYWYRQILGQKVEFLVSFYNNEISEKSEIFDDQFSVERPDGSNFTLKIRSTKLEDSAMYFCATPLMNTEAFFGQGTRLTVV.

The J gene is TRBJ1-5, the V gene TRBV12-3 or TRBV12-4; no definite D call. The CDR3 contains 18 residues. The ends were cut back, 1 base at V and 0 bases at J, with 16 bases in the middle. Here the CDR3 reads CASSLGTWLENSNQPQHF. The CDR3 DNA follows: TGTGCCAGCAGTTTAGGTACATGGTTGGAAAATAGCAATCAGCCCCAGCATTTT.

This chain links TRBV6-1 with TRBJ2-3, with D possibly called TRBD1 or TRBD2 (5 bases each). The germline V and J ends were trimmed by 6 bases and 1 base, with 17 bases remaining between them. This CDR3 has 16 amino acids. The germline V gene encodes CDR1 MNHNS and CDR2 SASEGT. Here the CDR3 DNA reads TGTGCCAGCAGGACATGGGACGGAGAGTGCACAGATACGCAGTATTTT. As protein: CASRTWDGECTDTQYF.

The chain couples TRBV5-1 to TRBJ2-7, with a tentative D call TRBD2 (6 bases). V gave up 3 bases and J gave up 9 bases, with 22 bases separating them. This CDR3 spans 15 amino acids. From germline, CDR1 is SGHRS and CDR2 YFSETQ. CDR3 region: CASSSGIRRENVQYF. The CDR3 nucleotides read TGCGCCAGCAGCTCCGGGATTAGGCGGGAAAATGTGCAGTACTTC.

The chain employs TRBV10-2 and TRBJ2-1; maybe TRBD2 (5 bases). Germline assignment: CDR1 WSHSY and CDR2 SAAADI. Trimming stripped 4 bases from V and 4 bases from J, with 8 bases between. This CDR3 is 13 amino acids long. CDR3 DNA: TGCGCCAGCAGTGTTACGGGGTACAATGAGCAGTTCTTC. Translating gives CASSVTGYNEQFF.

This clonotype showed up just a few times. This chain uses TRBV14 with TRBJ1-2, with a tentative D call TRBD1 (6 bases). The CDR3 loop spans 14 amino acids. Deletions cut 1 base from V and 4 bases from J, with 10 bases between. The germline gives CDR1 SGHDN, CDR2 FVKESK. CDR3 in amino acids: CASSQARTVYGYTF. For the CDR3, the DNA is TGTGCCAGCAGCCAAGCCCGGACAGTCTATGGCTACACCTTC.